Listed below are T cell receptor beta chains from one sample, sequenced in a study of T cells in Graves' hyperthyroidism and ophthalmopathy. TCRdb itself ran the multiplex PCR reads through MiXCR, one entry per CDR3 protein. Of about 350,000 distinct CDR3 sequences listed, more than 11% were seen once; the top ten hold 20% to 25%. Sequencing was done on a sample of blood. These receptor sequences come from a woman in her 30s with Graves' hyperthyroidism. Both conserved end residues are part of each CDR3. Each record gives: clone size, V gene, D gene, J gene, CDR3 DNA, CDR3 protein. D genes are given only for firm matches. Size values are once, few and many counts, or a class for expanded clones, and some rows have none.

>NA|TRBV6-5|TRBD2|TRBJ2-2
TGTGCCAGCAGTTACATTAGGACTAGCGGGAGGGCCGGGGAGCTGTTTTTT
CASSYIRTSGRAGELFF
>NA|TRBV20-1|TRBD1|TRBJ2-3
TGCAGTGCCTTAAACCCGACAGGGGGGGACACAGATACGCAGTATTTT
CSALNPTGGDTDTQYF
>NA|TRBV9|NA|TRBJ1-4
TGTGCCAGCAGCGTATCGGATGAAAAACTGTTTTTT
CASSVSDEKLFF
>many|TRBV28|TRBD2|TRBJ2-3
TGTGCCAGCAGTTTCAAGGGACTAGCGGGAGTCCCGAGGGGTTATACGCAGTATTTT
CASSFKGLAGVPRGYTQYF
>NA|TRBV4-2|TRBD1|TRBJ2-1
TGTGCCAGCAGCCAAACAGGGGGACCCCGACTGGAGCACAATGAGCAGTTCTTC
CASSQTGGPRLEHNEQFF
>many|TRBV28|TRBD2|TRBJ2-7
TGTGCCAGCAGTTTACCCGCTGGACGGACTAGCGGGAGGGCGCCAGTTTCCTACGAGCAGTACTTC
CASSLPAGRTSGRAPVSYEQYF
>NA|TRBV15|NA|TRBJ2-5
TGTGCCACCAGCAGAGATCGGCAGGGCGGTTTGGAGACCCAGTACTTC
CATSRDRQGGLETQYF
>many|TRBV5-6|NA|TRBJ2-2
TGTGCCAGCAGCCCCACCGCCACCGGGGAGCTGTTTTTT
CASSPTATGELFF
>few|TRBV18|TRBD1|TRBJ2-7
TGTGCCAGCTCACCAGGACAGGGCACGCGGGAGCAGTACTTC
CASSPGQGTREQYF
>NA|TRBV20-1|NA|TRBJ2-4
TGCAGTGCTAGAGATCTAGGCGGTCTAGCCAAAAACATTCAGTACTTC
CSARDLGGLAKNIQYF
>few|TRBV4-1|NA|TRBJ2-5
TGCGCCAGCAGCCAAGGGGTAGAATTCCCCCAGTACTTC
CASSQGVEFPQYF
>few|TRBV6-2/TRBV6-3|NA|TRBJ1-5
TGTGCCAGCAGTCCGCTCGGGCAAAAGGGCCAGCCCCAGCATTTT
CASSPLGQKGQPQHF
>many|TRBV28|NA|TRBJ1-3
TGTGCCAACACTCTTACAGGACCTGGAAACACCATATATTTT
CANTLTGPGNTIYF
>many|TRBV3-1|NA|TRBJ2-1
TGTGCCAGCAGCCATAGTCTAAGGGGGTACAATGAGCAGTTCTTC
CASSHSLRGYNEQFF
>many|TRBV28|NA|TRBJ2-2
TGTGCCAGCAGTTTCCTCGACACCGGGGAGCTGTTTTTT
CASSFLDTGELFF
>NA|TRBV20-1|TRBD2|TRBJ2-3
TGCAGTGCTAGAGGACCCGGGACTAGTCGGACAGATACGCAGTATTTT
CSARGPGTSRTDTQYF
>NA|TRBV29-1|TRBD1|TRBJ1-2
TGCAGCGGCGGACAGGGAAGCGGCGGCTACACCTTC
CSGGQGSGGYTF
>few|TRBV28|TRBD1|TRBJ1-2
TGTGCCAGCAGTTTACTCTCATACAAGGGGGCTCGGGATGGCTACACCTTC
CASSLLSYKGARDGYTF
>NA|TRBV28|TRBD2|TRBJ2-7
TGTGCCAGCATCCAACAGGGACCACTAGCGGGCGATCCCTACGAGCAGTACTTC
CASIQQGPLAGDPYEQYF
>NA|TRBV18|NA|TRBJ2-7
TGTGCCAGCTCACCCCTAGTATCCAGGGGTTCAAGAGACGAGCAGTACTTC
CASSPLVSRGSRDEQYF
>many|TRBV28|NA|TRBJ2-1
TGTGCCAGCAGTTTAAGATGGACACCCCGTACCTACAATGAGCAGTTCTTC
CASSLRWTPRTYNEQFF
>many|TRBV5-1|NA|TRBJ2-3
TGCGCCAGCAGCTTGGGACGGGAGTCAGATACGCAGTATTTT
CASSLGRESDTQYF
>few|TRBV14|NA|TRBJ1-4
TGTGCCAGCAGCCAGGGGGGAACGGCTAATGAAAAACTGTTTTTT
CASSQGGTANEKLFF
>NA|TRBV20-1|NA|TRBJ2-4
TGCAGTGCTCCTACCGCAACCAAGGGAGACATTCAGTACTTC
CSAPTATKGDIQYF
>many|TRBV28|TRBD2|TRBJ2-7
TGTGCCAGCAACGGGACCCTAGCGGGAAACGAGCAGTACTTC
CASNGTLAGNEQYF
>many|TRBV11-2|TRBD1|TRBJ2-5
TGTGCCAGCAGCCCCACCGCCGGGACAGGGAAGGAGACCCAGTACTTC
CASSPTAGTGKETQYF
>few|TRBV6-5|NA|TRBJ2-3
TGTGCCAGCAGTTATGGACACCGCGGCGCAGATACGCAGTATTTT
CASSYGHRGADTQYF
>many|TRBV6-1|NA|TRBJ2-1
TGTGCCAGCGCTAGTAGCGGAACCTACAATGAGCAGTTCTTC
CASASSGTYNEQFF
>many|TRBV6-1|NA|TRBJ2-5
TGTGCCAGCAACGGAGACACACAAGAGACCCAGTACTTC
CASNGDTQETQYF
>many|TRBV7-3|TRBD2|TRBJ2-3
TGTGCCAGCAGCGCGTATAGCGGGAGTCTAAATACGCAGTATTTT
CASSAYSGSLNTQYF
>few|TRBV29-1|NA|TRBJ2-1
TGCAGCGTTGTCCCCACCAATCTCTTCCTGAACAATGAGCAGTTCTTC
CSVVPTNLFLNNEQFF
>NA|TRBV6-2/TRBV6-3|TRBD1|TRBJ2-2
TGTGCCAGCAGGAACTTCTGGGACAGGGGGCCGCGTGGCACCGGGGAGCTGTTTTTT
CASRNFWDRGPRGTGELFF
>few|TRBV7-9|NA|TRBJ1-4
TGTGCCAGCAGCTTATGGGGGGAAGGGGAAAAACTGTTTTTT
CASSLWGEGEKLFF
>few|TRBV11-2|NA|TRBJ2-1
TGTGCCAGCAGCTTAGGGGGGACTCACAATGAGCAGTTCTTC
CASSLGGTHNEQFF
>few|TRBV5-6|NA|TRBJ2-1
TGTGCCAGCAACCGGCCCACGCCCCGGAGTGAGCAGTTCTTC
CASNRPTPRSEQFF
>NA|TRBV6-1|TRBD2|TRBJ2-2
TGTGCCAGCAGTAAAGCGGGAGGGCCCGGGGAGCTGTTTTTT
CASSKAGGPGELFF
>many|TRBV20-1|NA|TRBJ2-3
TGCAGTGCCGCGGGGCCTAGCGCCCCTGATACGCAGTATTTT
CSAAGPSAPDTQYF
>many|TRBV12-3/TRBV12-4|NA|TRBJ1-2
TGTGCCAGCAGTCCAGGGGAGTATGGCTACACCTTC
CASSPGEYGYTF
>NA|TRBV30|TRBD1|TRBJ1-2
TGTGCCTGGAGACCTACAGGGGGCGTCTATGGCTACACCTTC
CAWRPTGGVYGYTF
>NA|TRBV2|TRBD1|TRBJ2-7
TGTGCCAGCAGGGCGACAGGGGGGGGAACCTACGAGCAGTACTTC
CASRATGGGTYEQYF
>NA|TRBV7-2|TRBD1|TRBJ1-5
TGTGCCAGCAGCATAAGACAGGGGCTACTCAATCAGCCCCAGCATTTT
CASSIRQGLLNQPQHF
>many|TRBV6-1|NA|TRBJ2-3
TGTGCCAGCAGTCCCGGCCTGCTAGATACGCAGTATTTT
CASSPGLLDTQYF
>many|TRBV24-1|NA|TRBJ1-5
TGTGCCACCAGTGCCACGGGACGGTTAGATCAGCCCCAGCATTTT
CATSATGRLDQPQHF
>few|TRBV15|TRBD1|TRBJ2-1
TGTGCCACCAGAACCGGACAGGAGTTGATAAATGAGCAGTTCTTC
CATRTGQELINEQFF
>NA|TRBV20-1|NA|TRBJ2-1
TGCAGTGGTCGGGACCTCGGCCCTGAGCAGTTCTTC
CSGRDLGPEQFF
>NA|TRBV4-2|NA|TRBJ1-5
TGTGCCAGCAGCCAAGATTTGGGGTCCCAGAGGCCCCAGCATTTT
CASSQDLGSQRPQHF
>many|TRBV29-1|TRBD1|TRBJ2-7
TGCAGCGTTTCCCGGGACAGAGGGACCTACGAGCAGTACTTC
CSVSRDRGTYEQYF
>few|TRBV10-3|NA|TRBJ2-1
TGTGCCTCCAAGGCTAGCGAGGACAATGAGCAGTTCTTC
CASKASEDNEQFF
>NA|TRBV19|TRBD1|TRBJ1-5
TGTGCCAGTAAAGGGGTTTTCGGACAGGGCCCCAATCAGCCCCAGCATTTT
CASKGVFGQGPNQPQHF
>many|TRBV3-1|NA|TRBJ1-3
TGTGCCAGTAGCGACGGAGGAAACACCATATATTTT
CASSDGGNTIYF